This is a list of T cell receptor beta chains from one sample in a study of brain T cells in children with intractable seizures. Here immunoSEQ multiplex PCR was the method, and the copy in TCRdb shows in-frame clones only, minus some. The table has about 320,000 clones, about 93% seen once; the top ten hold about 6%. The material sequenced was peripheral blood, taken roughly 5 months after surgery. These receptors were taken from a boy younger than two with tuberous sclerosis and intractable seizures. Both conserved end residues are part of each CDR3. The order of the fields is clone size, V gene, D gene, J gene, CDR3 protein, CDR3 DNA. D genes are given only for firm matches. Clone size is stated in some rows and not others, as once, few, many or a class when expanded.

-	TRBV7-8	TRBD1	TRBJ2-2	CASSDRGQGVGELFF	TGTGCCAGCAGCGACCGGGGACAGGGTGTCGGGGAGCTGTTTTTT
-	TRBV27	-	TRBJ1-1	CASSLGAHTEAFF	TGTGCCAGCAGTTTGGGGGCTCACACTGAAGCTTTCTTT
-	TRBV27	-	TRBJ2-7	CASSLFPNSEQYF	TGTGCCAGCAGCCTTTTCCCCAACTCCGAGCAGTACTTC
-	TRBV6-5	-	TRBJ2-1	CASRTFDNEQFF	TGTGCCAGCAGGACTTTCGACAATGAGCAGTTCTTC
once	TRBV7-9	-	TRBJ2-1	CASRGPVSTTHNEQFF	TGTGCCAGCAGGGGACCTGTATCAACTACTCACAATGAGCAGTTCTTC
-	TRBV9	-	TRBJ2-2	CASSLRDLAPDTGELFF	TGTGCCAGCAGCCTCCGTGATCTAGCGCCGGACACCGGGGAGCTGTTTTTT
-	TRBV11-3	-	TRBJ2-3	CASSLASSGDTQYF	TGTGCCAGCAGCTTAGCCAGTAGTGGGGATACGCAGTATTTT
-	TRBV10-3	-	TRBJ2-1	CAIRDYNNEQFF	TGTGCCATCAGGGACTACAACAATGAGCAGTTCTTC
-	TRBV5-6	-	TRBJ2-7	CASSLMPTGVGEQYF	TGTGCCAGCAGCTTGATGCCTACGGGAGTGGGGGAGCAGTACTTC
-	TRBV14	-	TRBJ1-2	CASSQESQLGENYGYTF	TGTGCCAGCAGCCAAGAAAGTCAGCTTGGGGAAAACTATGGCTACACCTTC
-	TRBV5-8	TRBD1	TRBJ2-7	CASSLEGQVRQYF	TGTGCCAGCAGCTTGGAGGGACAGGTGAGGCAGTACTTC
-	TRBV6-5	TRBD2	TRBJ2-2	CASSSGTNTGELFF	TGTGCCAGCAGTAGCGGGACGAACACCGGGGAGCTGTTTTTT
-	TRBV5-5	-	TRBJ1-1	CASSLVGSPRLAFF	TGTGCCAGCAGCTTGGTGGGCAGCCCGCGGCTAGCTTTCTTT
-	TRBV7-2	TRBD1	TRBJ1-3	CASSLGSQGSGNTIYF	TGTGCCAGCAGCTTAGGGTCACAGGGGAGTGGAAACACCATATATTTT
-	TRBV6-5	-	TRBJ1-1	CASSYSLGITEAFF	TGTGCCAGCAGTTACTCATTGGGTATAACTGAAGCTTTCTTT